The present T cell receptor (beta chain) was sequenced within a study of control samples from healthy donors and cancer patients. The CDR3 is made up of 15 amino acids. Trimming removed 4 bases from V and 10 bases from J; junction bases left unmatched: 5. Germline CDR1 and CDR2: KGHSH and LQKENI. Data came from immunoSEQ multiplex PCR; TCRdb stores just in-frame clones and leaves some out. This table has about 170,000 clones, around 91% appearing once. This chain links TRBV18 with TRBJ2-1; the match to TRBD2 covers 15 bases. Sequenced input: blood. The clonotype comes from a woman in her thirties in good health. The CDR3 is CASSRTGTSGGEQFF. CDR3 DNA sequence: TGTGCCAGCTCACGAACCGGGACTAGCGGGGGGGAGCAGTTCTTC.